The source of this TCR beta chain is a study of blood T cell repertoires in COVID-19. Study-wide background: Researchers got acute and convalescent COVID-19 samples from the United States, Italy and Spain. Sample material is recorded as cDNA or gDNA derived from T cells, B-cell-depleted T cells, or PBMCs.

Original methodology: Reference gene primer amplification yielded estimated nucleated cell counts. Sequencing used immunoSEQ multiplex PCR; TCRdb keeps in-frame clones, though not all of them. D and trimming were read from the DNA, whereas the V and J calls and clone size are those reported in that table. This table has 150,000 to 200,000 clones, about 86% appearing once. V shed 4 bases and J 7 bases; nucleotides not matched to a gene: 5. CDR3 length: 16 amino acids. Germline values: CDR1 MNHNS, CDR2 SASEGT. V and J are TRBV6-1 and TRBJ2-2; 14 nucleotides agree with TRBD2. This receptor was identified in a young man with active or convalescent COVID-19. Sequenced material: peripheral blood. CDR3: CASSATSGGADGELFF. CDR3 nucleotides: TGTGCCAGCAGTGCGACTAGCGGGGGGGCGGACGGGGAGCTGTTTTTT.